Listed here are 17 T cell receptor beta chains from one sample, sequenced in a study of T cells in Graves' hyperthyroidism and ophthalmopathy. Amplification of TCR beta CDR3 regions was performed using RNA transcripts as template. The study used the HTBI primer set for a first-round RT-PCR of the TCR CDR3. TCRdb re-derived calls from the multiplex PCR reads in MiXCR, one entry per CDR3 protein. Here the sample spans 500,000 to 600,000 distinct CDR3 sequences, under 60% being singletons. The specimen sequenced was peripheral blood or thyroid tissue (not recorded which). The receptors shown here come from an adult woman with Graves' disease, either hyperthyroidism or ophthalmopathy (not recorded which).

V and J are TRBV7-2 and TRBJ2-7; D is uncertain. Trimming removed 8 bases from V and 1 base from J, with 12 bases in between. The CDR3 covers 13 residues. The germline gives CDR1 SGHTA, CDR2 FQGNSA. The CDR3 loop reads CASGNSRSYEQYF. DNA for the CDR3: TGTGCCAGCGGAAACTCCCGATCCTACGAGCAGTACTTC. The full variable domain, with the rest looked up from reference TRBV7-2 and TRBJ2-7, is GAGVSQSPSNKVTEKGKDVELRCDPISGHTALYWYRQSLGQGLEFLIYFQGNSAPDKSGLPSDRFSAERTGGSVSTLTIQRTQQEDSAVYLCASGNSRSYEQYFGPGTRLTVT.

Regarding this clonotype: An end of the junction does not agree with germline; a read error may underlie this. The CDR3 DNA sequence: TGTGCCACCCACGACTCGGGGGACGGTGAAGAACTGTTTTTT. This gives the protein CATHDSGDGEELFF. This sequence joins TRBV10-3 and TRBJ1-4, with a tentative D call TRBD1 (5 bases). The germline CDR1 and CDR2 sequences are ENHRY and SYGVKD. This CDR3 has 14 amino acids.

This clonotype has only a few counts. J is TRBJ2-2 and V is TRBV7-9; 7 nucleotides match TRBD1. The V and J ends lost 5 bases and 2 bases, in that order; junction bases with no gene match: 5. This CDR3 is 15 amino acids long. Germline values: CDR1 SEHNR, CDR2 FQNEAQ (reference sequence). In DNA, the CDR3 is TGTGCCAGCAGCCCTGACAGGGTCAACACCGGGGAGCTGTTTTTT. The encoded protein is CASSPDRVNTGELFF.

The table lists this clonotype with a few counts. The chain employs TRBV29-1 and TRBJ1-2; D ambiguous. V was trimmed by 5 bases and J by 3 bases, leaving 7 bases between them. This CDR3 spans 11 amino acids. The germline V gene encodes CDR1 SQVTM and CDR2 ANQGSEA. CDR3 bases: TGCAGCGTTTCTTCGGACTATGGCTACACCTTC. This sequence encodes CSVSSDYGYTF.

The chain is built from TRBV14 and TRBJ2-7; TRBD2 agrees at 9 bases. The CDR3 is made up of 18 amino acids. Germline V gene data show CDR1 as SGHDN and CDR2 as FVKESK. With V trimmed by 4 bases and J by 7 bases, 20 bases remained unmatched. CDR3 sequence: CASSLLASGRPNTGEQYF. In nucleotides, the CDR3 is TGTGCCAGCAGCCTATTAGCCAGCGGGAGGCCTAACACCGGGGAGCAGTACTTC.

In its sample, this clonotype was seen many times. This chain connects TRBV10-3 to TRBJ1-6, with D uncertain. Germline CDR1 ENHRY, CDR2 SYGVKD. This CDR3 comprises 13 residues. V gave up 10 bases and J gave up 7 bases, with 14 bases separating them. CDR3 region: CATQASWNSPLHF. As DNA, the CDR3 is TGTGCCACCCAGGCCTCATGGAATTCACCCCTCCACTTT.

This clonotype came up many times. The V gene is TRBV20-1, the J gene TRBJ1-4; 10 bases align to TRBD1. Germline CDR1 is DFQATT and CDR2 is SNEGSKA (reference sequence). The CDR3 is 12 amino acids. V lost 7 bases, J lost 8 bases, and 4 bases stayed unmatched. The DNA of the CDR3 is TGCAGTGGGAGGACAGGGGGGGAAAAACTGTTTTTT. Residues: CSGRTGGEKLFF.

This clonotype was observed at least ten times. CDR3 residues: CASRYTGTHDKAFF. The CDR3 coding sequence is TGTGCCAGCAGGTACACGGGGACTCACGACAAAGCTTTCTTT. V usage is TRBV12-3 or TRBV12-4 and J usage is TRBJ1-1, with D possibly TRBD1 on 5 matching bases. V was trimmed by 6 bases and J by 9 bases, leaving 20 bases between them. The CDR3 extends over 14 amino acids.

The table lists this clonotype with many counts. The CDR3 DNA follows: TGTGCCAGCAGCCAATCCGGGGGAGCTTTCTTT. Its protein product is CASSQSGGAFF. This chain links TRBV16 with TRBJ1-1, with D perhaps matching TRBD1 (5 bases). The ends were cut back, 0 bases at V and 10 bases at J, with 6 bases in the middle. CDR3 size: 11 residues. The germline V gene encodes CDR1 KGHSY and CDR2 FQNENV.

The chain uses TRBV6-5 and TRBJ1-1, with D possibly being TRBD1 (5 bases). V was shortened by 0 bases and J by 2 bases, with 10 bases between the two germline ends. Germline CDR1 and CDR2: MNHEY and SVGAGI. The CDR3 has 15 amino acids. CDR3 DNA: TGTGCCAGCAGTTACTCTGTAGGGGCCAACACTGAAGCTTTCTTT. It yields the protein CASSYSVGANTEAFF.

This clonotype was observed at least ten times. The chain links TRBV2 to TRBJ2-7, with 8 nucleotides matching TRBD1. CDR3 size: 12 residues. Germline V lookup: CDR1 SNHLY, CDR2 FYNNEI. The ends lost 3 bases at V and 12 bases at J; junction bases unmatched: 7. This chain's CDR3 is CASSDFGDRRYF. As DNA, the CDR3 is TGTGCCAGCAGTGATTTTGGGGACAGGCGGTACTTC.

This chain connects TRBV10-3 to TRBJ2-7; D may be TRBD1 (6 bases). The CDR3 consists of 14 residues. V shed 7 bases and J shed 0 bases, with 13 bases lying between them. Germline V CDR1 and CDR2: ENHRY, SYGVKD. As DNA, the CDR3 is TGTGCCATCACTCGGACAGCGAGCTCCTACGAGCAGTACTTC. This translates into CAITRTASSYEQYF.

The V gene is TRBV28, the J gene TRBJ1-5; tentative D call: TRBD1 (5 bases). Looked up from germline, CDR1 is MDHEN and CDR2 is SYDVKM. Trimming removed 5 bases from V and 2 bases from J, with 22 bases in between. The CDR3 is 18 residues long. CDR3 sequence: CASSPKAGTQVGNQPQHF. The CDR3 DNA sequence: TGTGCCAGCAGTCCGAAGGCAGGGACCCAGGTGGGCAATCAGCCCCAGCATTTT.

V gene TRBV5-1 combines with J gene TRBJ2-3; D remains unclear. V was clipped by 0 bases and J by 2 bases, with 7 bases between them. The CDR3 loop spans 14 amino acids. The germline CDR1 and CDR2 sequences are SGHRS and YFSETQ. Written as DNA, the CDR3 is TGCGCCAGCAGCTTGGTTCAGTCCACAGATACGCAGTATTTT. Protein product: CASSLVQSTDTQYF.

This clonotype was found many times. The chain links TRBV20-1 to TRBJ1-3; tentatively, D is TRBD1 (6 bases). Germline V gene sequence: CDR1 DFQATT, CDR2 SNEGSKA (reference sequence). This CDR3 contains 15 residues. Trimming took off 1 base at V and 9 bases at J, with 19 bases between the two ends. The CDR3 reads CSARAWGQVVSTIYF. In nucleotides, the CDR3 is TGCAGTGCTAGAGCGTGGGGGCAGGTGGTATCCACCATATATTTT.

The chain carries TRBV11-2 and TRBJ1-2; the match to TRBD1 covers 8 bases. Germline CDR1 SGHAT, CDR2 FQNNGV. The length of the CDR3 is 13 residues. J lost 6 bases, V lost 7 bases, and 7 bases had no gene match. CDR3 DNA: TGTGCCAGCACTCCAGGGGGCGCGAATGGCTACACCTTC. Translation gives CASTPGGANGYTF.

This clonotype was detected ten times or more. J is TRBJ2-2 and V is TRBV7-3; 8 bases map to TRBD1. CDR3 length: 15 amino acids. The germline gives CDR1 SGHTA, CDR2 FQGTGA. The trim removed 4 bases at V and 8 bases at J, leaving 9 bases unmatched. For the CDR3, the DNA is TGTGCCAGCAGCTACGGACAGGGATTTGGGGGGGAGCTGTTTTTT. It translates to CASSYGQGFGGELFF. Together with reference TRBV7-3 and TRBJ2-2, the CDR3 gives the full variable domain: GAGVSQTPSNKVTEKGKYVELRCDPISGHTALYWYRQSLGQGPEFLIYFQGTGAADDSGLPNDRFFAVRPEGSVSTLKIQRTERGDSAVYLCASSYGQGFGGELFFGEGSRLTVL.